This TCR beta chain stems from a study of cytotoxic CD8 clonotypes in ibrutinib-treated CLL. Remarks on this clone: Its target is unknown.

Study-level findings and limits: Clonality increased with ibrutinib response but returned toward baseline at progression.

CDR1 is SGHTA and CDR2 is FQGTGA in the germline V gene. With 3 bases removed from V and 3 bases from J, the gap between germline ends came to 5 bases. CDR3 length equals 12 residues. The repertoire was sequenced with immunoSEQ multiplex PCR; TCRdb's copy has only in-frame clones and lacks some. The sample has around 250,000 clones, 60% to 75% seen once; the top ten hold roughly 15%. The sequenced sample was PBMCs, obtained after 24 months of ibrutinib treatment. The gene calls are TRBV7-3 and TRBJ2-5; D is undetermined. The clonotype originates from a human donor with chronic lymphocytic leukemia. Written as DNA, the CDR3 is TGTGCCAGCAGCTTGCAGGAAGAGACCCAGTACTTC. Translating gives CASSLQEETQYF.